These 18 T cell receptor beta chains were sequenced from one sample in a study of response to subunit inactivated influenza vaccine. TCRdb re-called the RT-PCR reads through MiXCR, storing one row per CDR3 protein. The sample contains under 550,000 distinct CDR3 sequences, roughly 8.2% of which appear only once. Sequenced here: PBMCs from blood, sampled 23 months after vaccination. The receptors come from a man aged 45 to 70 who received an inactivated influenza vaccine.

The sample holds a few counts of this clonotype. The chain recombines TRBV12-3 or TRBV12-4 with TRBJ2-1, with no clear D. V was shortened by 2 bases and J by 7 bases, with 12 bases between the two germline ends. The CDR3 sequence is 14 residues long. The CDR3 DNA reads TGTGCCAGCAGTTTAAACGTACTCTCTAATGAGCAGTTCTTC. It is translated as CASSLNVLSNEQFF.

The chain recombines TRBV18 with TRBJ2-7; D is uncertain. The CDR3 covers 13 residues. Germline CDR1 and CDR2: KGHSH and LQKENI. Deletions cut 1 base from V and 7 bases from J, with 11 bases between. The CDR3 sequence: CASSPRTPGEQYF. As DNA, the CDR3 is TGTGCCAGCTCACCACGTACTCCCGGGGAGCAGTACTTC.

J is TRBJ1-2 and V is TRBV18; D call uncertain. Between the trimmed V and J ends, which lost 1 base and 4 bases, there was a span of 7 bases. CDR1 and CDR2 from the germline V gene are KGHSH and LQKENI. The CDR3 is made up of 13 amino acids. CDR3 region: CASSPLSFYGYTF. The CDR3 DNA sequence: TGTGCCAGCTCACCACTTTCGTTCTATGGCTACACCTTC.

The chain recombines TRBV5-8 with TRBJ2-1; D ambiguous. There are 15 residues in the CDR3. Germline V gene data show CDR1 as SGHTS and CDR2 as YDEGEE. With 4 bases removed from V and 0 bases from J, the gap between germline ends came to 11 bases. CDR3 DNA sequence: TGTGCCAGCAGCCGCGACGCGAGCTCCTACAATGAGCAGTTCTTC. It specifies CASSRDASSYNEQFF.

This clonotype has a count of ten or more. The chain joins TRBV3-1 to TRBJ1-1; maybe TRBD1 (5 bases). V shed 3 bases and J shed 11 bases, with 19 bases lying between them. CDR1 is LGHDT, CDR2 YNNKEL, per germline (reference sequence). The CDR3 contains 14 residues. CDR3 protein: CASSHKGHASGAFF. The CDR3 DNA is TGTGCCAGCAGCCACAAAGGACACGCGTCTGGGGCTTTCTTT.

This clonotype has at least ten counts. The rearrangement links TRBV6-2 or TRBV6-3 to TRBJ2-7, with 9 bases identical to TRBD1. The germline V gene encodes CDR1 MNHEY and CDR2 SVGEGT. The CDR3 runs 14 residues. V lost 5 bases and J lost 2; bases outside the gene matches: 4. The CDR3 DNA reads as TGTGCCAGCAGTCCGGACAGGGGCCCCTACGAGCAGTACTTC. Its protein is CASSPDRGPYEQYF.

This clonotype was observed a few times. The chain combines TRBV7-9 with TRBJ2-1, with 7 bases aligning to TRBD1. The V segment lost 1 base and the J segment 2 bases; nucleotides outside the gene matches: 8. Per the germline V gene, CDR1 is SEHNR and CDR2 is FQNEAQ (reference sequence). The CDR3 is 17 amino acids. The CDR3 loop is CASSLEFGGQTYNEQFF. DNA for the CDR3: TGTGCCAGCAGCTTAGAATTTGGGGGACAGACCTACAATGAGCAGTTCTTC.

Points on this clonotype: Being one base from a much bigger clone, this may be a read error. The chain has TRBV4-2 and TRBJ2-2, with 8 bases aligning to TRBD2. The CDR3 has 15 residues. Germline assignment: CDR1 LGHNA and CDR2 YNFKEQ. The DNA for the CDR3 is TGTGCCAGCAGCCAGAGTAGCGGGGCGTCCGGGGAGCTGGTTTTT. Translating it yields CASSQSSGASGELVF.

The CDR3 nucleotides are TGCGCCAGCAGCTTGGCAGGGTATCGAAGGAACACTGAAGCTTTCTTT. Its translation is CASSLAGYRRNTEAFF. The chain is built from TRBV5-1 and TRBJ1-1; the D gene is possibly TRBD1 (5 bases). The germline V and J ends were trimmed by 0 bases and 1 base, with 13 bases remaining between them. CDR3 size: 16 residues. Germline V CDR1 and CDR2: SGHRS, YFSETQ.

The chain recombines TRBV20-1 with TRBJ2-5; D possibly corresponds to TRBD1 (5 bases). This CDR3 region has 16 residues. Per the germline V gene, CDR1 is DFQATT and CDR2 is SNEGSKA (reference sequence). V lost 2 bases and J 4 bases, leaving 20 bases between the germline ends. The CDR3 DNA is TGCAGTGCTAGAAAAACAATAGGCAGTAGGGGAGAGACCCAGTACTTC. Encoded protein: CSARKTIGSRGETQYF.

In its sample, this clonotype was seen many times. The chain recombines TRBV7-2 with TRBJ2-2, with 8 bases identical to TRBD2. CDR3 length: 14 residues. CDR1 and CDR2 from the germline V gene are SGHTA and FQGNSA. The V segment lost 5 bases and the J segment 6 bases; nucleotides outside the gene matches: 5. CDR3 amino acids: CASSPWTSSGELFF. DNA for the CDR3: TGTGCCAGCAGCCCCTGGACTAGCTCCGGGGAGCTGTTTTTT.

This clonotype appeared a few times. The V gene is TRBV20-1, the J gene TRBJ2-7, with TRBD2 as a possible D gene (6 bases). The V end was cut by 6 bases, the J end by 1 base, with 19 bases between. The CDR3 is 15 residues long. In germline, CDR1 is DFQATT, CDR2 SNEGSKA (reference sequence). CDR3 bases: TGCAGTGCCGTGGACTCGGATAGCGGATCCTACGAGCAGTACTTC. Its protein is CSAVDSDSGSYEQYF.

This clonotype was detected ten times or more. This rearrangement joins TRBV6-2 or TRBV6-3 to TRBJ2-7, with 8 bases lining up with TRBD2. The germline V gene encodes CDR1 MNHEY and CDR2 SVGEGT. This CDR3 has 16 amino acids. V lost 6 bases, J lost 0 bases, and 10 bases stayed unmatched. CDR3 in amino acids: CASRSSLAGSSYEQYF. For the CDR3, the DNA is TGTGCCAGCAGATCCTCCTTAGCGGGGAGCTCCTACGAGCAGTACTTC.

This clonotype was counted many times. The chain links TRBV6-1 to TRBJ2-1; tentative D call: TRBD2 (5 bases). This CDR3 comprises 11 residues. The V and J ends lost 2 bases and 9 bases respectively, with 5 bases between them. The germline V gene encodes CDR1 MNHNS and CDR2 SASEGT. Here the CDR3 reads CASSETSEQFF. CDR3 coding DNA: TGTGCCAGCAGTGAAACTAGTGAGCAGTTCTTC.

The chain links TRBV9 to TRBJ2-3, with D possibly being TRBD2 (5 bases). There are 13 residues in the CDR3. CDR1 and CDR2 from the germline V gene are SGDLS and YYNGEE. V gave up 3 bases and J gave up 5 bases, with 10 bases separating them. CDR3: CASSEEGVDTQYF. DNA of the CDR3: TGTGCCAGCAGCGAAGAGGGCGTAGATACGCAGTATTTT.

In this sample, this clonotype turned up a few times. DNA for the CDR3: TGCAGTGCTAAGGTTAGCACAGATACGCAGTATTTT. It yields the protein CSAKVSTDTQYF. This chain uses TRBV20-1 with TRBJ2-3; the D is unclear. The CDR3 loop spans 12 amino acids. V lost 4 bases and J lost 0, with 5 bases in between. CDR1 and CDR2 from the germline V gene are DFQATT and SNEGSKA (reference sequence).

This clonotype was found a few times. The chain has TRBV12-3 or TRBV12-4 and TRBJ2-2; perhaps TRBD1 as D (7 bases). Trimming left V 1 base short and J 4 bases short, with 10 bases between. This CDR3 is 15 amino acids long. The CDR3 DNA sequence: TGTGCCAGCAGTTTAGGACAGGGACTCACCGGGGAGCTGTTTTTT. Residues: CASSLGQGLTGELFF.

This clonotype appeared a few times. The chain is built from TRBV6-2 or TRBV6-3 and TRBJ2-5; D gene uncertain. The CDR3 runs to 14 residues. Germline V lookup: CDR1 MNHEY, CDR2 SVGEGT. V was cut by 6 bases and J by 5 bases, with 16 bases left in between. CDR3 nucleotide sequence: TGTGCCAGCAGCGGGTTTTCGGTTGGGGAGACCCAGTACTTC. The encoded protein is CASSGFSVGETQYF.